The 32 T cell receptor beta chains reported below all come from one sample, sequenced in a study of cytomegalovirus exposure and HLA in healthy donors. With 60 Vbeta and 13 Jbeta primers, the PCR was carried out. The protocol was immunoSEQ multiplex PCR, while the TCRdb copy is restricted to in-frame clones and leaves out a portion. Seen here are approximately 160,000 clones, about three quarters observed once, and the top ten hold 4% to 5%. Sequencing was carried out using PBMCs. The receptors shown here come from a man between 18 and 29 years old in good health and CMV-seropositive.

The rearrangement joins TRBV29-1 to TRBJ2-2; 14 bases fit TRBD2. This CDR3 region has 14 residues. Trimming took 6 bases from V and 6 from J; bases not matched to a gene: 3. The germline CDR1 and CDR2 sequences are SQVTM and ANQGSEA. The CDR3 is CSVGTSGSPGELFF. CDR3 nucleotide sequence: TGCAGCGTGGGGACTAGCGGGAGTCCCGGGGAGCTGTTTTTT.

This clone was counted only a few times. This chain uses TRBV5-1 with TRBJ2-1; D gene unclear. The CDR3 length is 14 residues. With 0 bases removed from V and 11 bases from J, the gap between germline ends came to 15 bases. Germline lookup yields CDR1 SGHRS and CDR2 YFSETQ. CDR3 bases: TGCGCCAGCAGCTTGGCCGAGGAGCAACGCCAGCAGTTCTTC. Translation: CASSLAEEQRQQFF. Looking up the rest from reference TRBV5-1 and TRBJ2-1 gives the full variable domain: KAGVTQTPRYLIKTRGQQVTLSCSPISGHRSVSWYQQTPGQGLQFLFEYFSETQRNKGNFPGRFSGRQFSNSRSEMNVSTLELGDSALYLCASSLAEEQRQQFFGPGTRLTVL.

This clone was counted a few times. The rearrangement uses TRBV7-9 and TRBJ1-3, with TRBD1 as a possible D gene (5 bases). Germline-derived CDR1 and CDR2 are SEHNR and FQNEAQ (reference sequence). The V and J ends lost 5 bases and 0 bases respectively, with 14 bases between them. The CDR3 extends over 16 amino acids. For the CDR3, the DNA is TGTGCCAGCAGCCCTAGGGGCGCGAGCTCTGGAAACACCATATATTTT. It specifies CASSPRGASSGNTIYF.

The chain carries TRBV28 and TRBJ1-2, with a weak D call TRBD1 (6 bases). This CDR3 has 15 residues. V was cut by 6 bases and J by 4 bases, with 18 bases left in between. Germline V gene data show CDR1 as MDHEN and CDR2 as SYDVKM. The CDR3 DNA reads TGTGCCAGCAGCCCTCGGCACAGGGCTCTCTATGGCTACACCTTC. Translated: CASSPRHRALYGYTF.

The rearrangement uses TRBV7-9 and TRBJ2-5, with D possibly matching TRBD2 (6 bases). The germline V and J ends were trimmed by 5 bases and 5 bases, with 15 bases remaining between them. CDR1 and CDR2 (germline): SEHNR, FQNEAQ (reference sequence). The CDR3 has 14 residues. The CDR3 bases are TGTGCCAGCAGCCCACCCCGGGGGAGGGAGACCCAGTACTTC. Amino acid sequence: CASSPPRGRETQYF.

The rearrangement links TRBV6-6 to TRBJ2-3; perhaps TRBD2 as D (5 bases). V lost 6 bases and J 2 bases, leaving 6 bases between the germline ends. This CDR3 spans 12 amino acids. CDR1 and CDR2 from the germline V gene are MNHNY and SVGAGI (reference sequence). The CDR3 nucleotides read TGTGCCAGCAGCGGGAACACAGATACGCAGTATTTT. It yields the protein CASSGNTDTQYF.

The chain recombines TRBV30 with TRBJ2-1; 11 bases are shared with TRBD2. CDR3 size: 15 residues. Germline V CDR1 and CDR2: GTSNPN, SVGIG (reference sequence). Trimming at V came to 0 bases and at J to 9 bases, leaving 7 bases not matched to a gene. Here the CDR3 reads CAWSVTSGRVSEQFF. In DNA form, the CDR3 reads TGTGCCTGGAGTGTAACTAGCGGGAGAGTCAGTGAGCAGTTCTTC.

The rearrangement uses TRBV5-8 and TRBJ2-7; 7 bases are a match to TRBD1. Germline V gives CDR1 SGHTS, CDR2 YDEGEE. The CDR3 covers 13 residues. Losses at the gene ends were 5 bases for V and 0 bases for J; bases not matched to a gene: 2. DNA for the CDR3: TGTGCCAGCAGTTACAGGGGCTCCTACGAGCAGTACGTC. Its translation: CASSYRGSYEQYV.

This chain uses TRBV10-3 with TRBJ1-4, with 11 bases that match TRBD1. V dropped 6 bases and J dropped 6; count of bases not matched to a gene: 3. The germline V gene encodes CDR1 ENHRY and CDR2 SYGVKD. This CDR3 is 14 amino acids long. Written as DNA, the CDR3 is TGTGCCATCAGGCGGGGACAGGGGGATGAAAAACTGTTTTTT. Amino acids: CAIRRGQGDEKLFF.

The genes are TRBV27 and TRBJ2-1; TRBD2 matches at 8 bases. CDR3 size: 17 residues. Germline V gene data show CDR1 as MNHEY and CDR2 as SMNVEV (reference sequence). V lost 3 bases to trimming and J lost 4 bases; unmatched junction nucleotides: 11. CDR3 region: CASSFGEIAGRYNEQFF. The CDR3 nucleotides read TGTGCCAGCAGTTTCGGTGAAATAGCGGGGAGATACAATGAGCAGTTCTTC.

CDR3 amino acids: CASSTPTGADTQYF. The CDR3 DNA is TGTGCCAGCAGCACTCCAACAGGGGCCGATACGCAGTATTTT. The V gene is TRBV7-9, the J gene TRBJ2-3; 7 nucleotides line up with TRBD1. V trimming: 5 bases; J trimming: 6 bases; junction bases outside the gene matches: 8. CDR1 SEHNR and CDR2 FQNEAQ come from the germline V gene (reference sequence). This CDR3 is built from 14 residues.

The chain links TRBV2 to TRBJ1-6; 9 positions agree with TRBD1. Germline V gene data show CDR1 as SNHLY and CDR2 as FYNNEI. The CDR3 spans 14 residues. V lost 5 bases and J lost 9; bases outside the gene matches: 5. The CDR3 DNA reads TGTGCCAGCAGTCCCGACAGGGGGGTTTCACCCCTCCACTTT. Its protein product is CASSPDRGVSPLHF.

This chain connects TRBV10-3 to TRBJ2-2, with 10 nucleotides matching TRBD1. CDR1 and CDR2 from the germline V gene are ENHRY and SYGVKD. The CDR3 totals 16 residues. After removal of 5 bases from V and 5 bases from J, the junction contained 8 bases not matched to a gene. This chain's CDR3 is CAISLGQGVGTGELFF. CDR3 nucleotide sequence: TGTGCCATCAGTCTCGGACAGGGGGTTGGTACCGGGGAGCTGTTTTTT.

This clone showed up just a few times. The chain employs TRBV14 and TRBJ1-2, with 9 bases matching TRBD1. V trimming: 5 bases; J trimming: 6 bases; junction bases outside the gene matches: 19. Germline CDR1 SGHDN, CDR2 FVKESK. The CDR3 is 18 residues long. As DNA, the CDR3 is TGTGCCAGCAGCGAAACTTACTCCGGGACAGGGAAGCGGAATGGCTACACCTTC. Encoded protein: CASSETYSGTGKRNGYTF.

V is TRBV5-4 and J is TRBJ2-2; D is unresolved. The CDR3 covers 14 residues. Trimming removed 3 bases at V and 1 base at J, with 7 bases between. The germline gives CDR1 SGHNT, CDR2 YYREEE (reference sequence). The CDR3 nucleotides are TGTGCCAGCAGCTGGTCGGTGAACACCGGGGAGCTGTTTTTT. Its protein product is CASSWSVNTGELFF.

The rearrangement joins TRBV5-1 to TRBJ2-3; maybe TRBD1 (5 bases). CDR3 length: 15 residues. Trimming cost V 1 base and J 2 bases, with 11 bases left between them. Germline CDR1 is SGHRS and CDR2 is YFSETQ. CDR3 sequence: CASSLQEGDTDTQYF. The DNA of the CDR3 is TGCGCCAGCAGCTTGCAGGAAGGGGACACAGATACGCAGTATTTT.

This clone came up once. CDR3 bases: TGTGCTAGTGGTTTAAACAGGGTTGACACTGAAGCTTTCTTT. Protein product: CASGLNRVDTEAFF. The V and J genes are TRBV12-5 and TRBJ1-1; tentative D call: TRBD1 (6 bases). This CDR3 has 14 residues. Germline V gene sequence: CDR1 LGHNT, CDR2 FRNRAP. V lost 3 bases and J lost 3, with 11 bases in between.

The J gene is TRBJ2-5, the V gene TRBV5-6; TRBD2 matches 11 bases. The CDR3 runs to 15 residues. Germline V gene lookup returns CDR1 SGHDT and CDR2 YYEEEE. V was pared by 4 bases and J by 4 bases, with 6 bases of the junction left unmatched. CDR3 DNA sequence: TGTGCCAGCAGCCCATCGGGGACTAGCGGAGAGACCCAGTACTTC. Its translation is CASSPSGTSGETQYF.

V and J are TRBV5-1 and TRBJ2-2; 9 positions match TRBD1. The CDR3 sequence is 16 residues long. With 1 base clipped from V and 4 bases from J, the junction kept 5 bases outside the gene matches. From germline, CDR1 is SGHRS and CDR2 YFSETQ. CDR3 sequence reads: CASSLNRDRVTGELFF. CDR3 bases: TGCGCCAGCAGCTTGAACCGGGACAGGGTCACCGGGGAGCTGTTTTTT.

This chain uses TRBV27 with TRBJ1-2; the D gene is possibly TRBD1 (5 bases). Trimming took 6 bases from V and 3 from J, leaving 17 bases between them. The V gene's germline CDR1 is MNHEY and CDR2 SMNVEV (reference sequence). This CDR3 contains 15 residues. CDR3 amino acids: CASRPNRFNYYGYTF. CDR3 DNA: TGTGCCAGCAGACCCAACAGGTTTAACTACTATGGCTACACCTTC.

Note on this clone: Its ends do not fully match the called genes, so a read error is possible. The rearrangement uses TRBV30 and TRBJ1-5; 7 nucleotides line up with TRBD1. Per germline, CDR1 GTSNPN and CDR2 SVGIG (reference sequence). The CDR3 spans 9 residues. DNA for the CDR3: TGTGCCTGGATAACAGGGGCATTTTTT. Translation: CAWITGAFF.

The chain is built from TRBV6-5 and TRBJ2-7; D unclear. V was shortened by 7 bases and J by 0 bases, with 7 bases between the two germline ends. The CDR3 is 12 residues long. Germline values: CDR1 MNHEY, CDR2 SVGAGI. The CDR3 DNA follows: TGTGCCAGCATGGGCAGCTCCTACGAGCAGTACGTC. It yields the protein CASMGSSYEQYV.

In nucleotides, the CDR3 is TGTGCCAGCAGCTCGAAGGACTACACTGAAGCTTTCTTT. Translated, it gives CASSSKDYTEAFF. The J gene is TRBJ1-1, the V gene TRBV5-4; D uncertain. This CDR3 contains 13 residues. CDR1 is SGHNT, CDR2 YYREEE, per germline (reference sequence). The germline V and J ends were trimmed by 3 bases and 3 bases, with 9 bases remaining between them.

The chain joins TRBV28 to TRBJ1-5; 10 nucleotides align to TRBD1. The J segment lost 2 bases and the V segment lost 6 bases, leaving 7 bases of the junction unmatched. Germline CDR1 reads MDHEN; CDR2 reads SYDVKM. CDR3 length: 16 residues. The CDR3 loop reads CASRSGQGVRNQPQHF. CDR3 DNA sequence: TGTGCCAGCAGATCCGGACAGGGGGTTCGCAATCAGCCCCAGCATTTT.

The chain combines TRBV30 with TRBJ2-7; 12 nucleotides match TRBD2. CDR3 size: 13 residues. Germline V gene sequence: CDR1 GTSNPN, CDR2 SVGIG (reference sequence). The CDR3 loop reads CAWSETSGGHLNV. The CDR3 coding sequence is TGTGCCTGGAGTGAGACTAGCGGGGGCCATTTGAACGTC.

This chain joins TRBV5-1 and TRBJ1-2, with 9 bases fitting TRBD1. This CDR3 region has 15 residues. V dropped 4 bases and J dropped 4; count of bases not matched to a gene: 8. Germline loops: CDR1 SGHRS, CDR2 YFSETQ. The CDR3 here is CASSIGQGSGYGYTF. The CDR3 DNA follows: TGCGCCAGCAGCATAGGACAGGGGAGCGGCTATGGCTACACCTTC.

Details on this clone: The same CDR3 can be traced to other DNA sequences in this sample. The rearrangement uses TRBV5-1 and TRBJ1-5; D may be TRBD1 (6 bases). The CDR3 is 14 residues long. Trimming pared 0 bases from V and 4 bases from J, leaving 8 bases between. The V gene's germline CDR1 is SGHRS and CDR2 YFSETQ. CDR3 sequence: CASSLGDRNQPQHF. For the CDR3, the DNA is TGCGCCAGCAGCTTGGGTGACAGGAATCAGCCCCAGCATTTT.

The V and J genes are TRBV10-2 and TRBJ2-1; 10 nucleotides align to TRBD2. The CDR3 is 14 amino acids. The germline CDR1 and CDR2 sequences are WSHSY and SAAADI. V trimming: 4 bases; J trimming: 5 bases; junction bases outside the gene matches: 2. The CDR3 bases are TGCGCCAGCAGTGCAGCGGGAGGGCACAATGAGCAGTTCTTC. Protein product: CASSAAGGHNEQFF.

The sample holds a few counts of this clone. The V call is TRBV5-1, the J call TRBJ2-5; possible D gene TRBD2, 5 bases. CDR3 length equals 16 residues. Germline CDR1 and CDR2: SGHRS and YFSETQ. V lost 0 bases and J 5 bases, leaving 17 bases between the germline ends. The CDR3: CASSLEGQEVVETQYF. CDR3 nucleotides: TGCGCCAGCAGCTTGGAGGGCCAGGAGGTCGTGGAGACCCAGTACTTC.

The rearrangement joins TRBV9 to TRBJ2-1, with 10 bases fitting TRBD2. V dropped 1 base and J dropped 7; count of bases not matched to a gene: 11. CDR1 SGDLS and CDR2 YYNGEE come from the germline V gene. The length of the CDR3 is 17 residues. CDR3 sequence: CASSVTTLAGARNEQFF. CDR3 nucleotides: TGTGCCAGCAGCGTAACGACCCTAGCGGGAGCTCGTAATGAGCAGTTCTTC. The full variable domain, in which reference TRBV9 and TRBJ2-1 provide the parts outside the CDR3, is DSGVTQTPKHLITATGQRVTLRCSPRSGDLSVYWYQQSLDQGLQFLIQYYNGEERAKGNILERFSAQQFPDLHSELNLSSLELGDSALYFCASSVTTLAGARNEQFFGPGTRLTVL.

The table lists this clone with a few counts. This chain links TRBV2 with TRBJ2-1; 7 nucleotides line up with TRBD1. The germline V gene encodes CDR1 SNHLY and CDR2 FYNNEI. This CDR3 spans 13 amino acids. This CDR3 is CATQGQPTNEQFF. CDR3 DNA: TGTGCAACCCAGGGACAGCCTACCAATGAGCAGTTCTTC.

This clone was observed a handful of times. V gene TRBV19 combines with J gene TRBJ1-2; no reliable D call. Germline CDR1 is LNHDA and CDR2 is SQIVND (reference sequence). The CDR3 covers 12 residues. The V end was cut by 5 bases, the J end by 5 bases, with 9 bases between. The CDR3 DNA is TGTGCCAGTAGTCGGACTGAGTATGGCTACACCTTC. It yields the protein CASSRTEYGYTF. Full variable domain (rest looked up from reference TRBV19 and TRBJ1-2): DGGITQSPKYLFRKEGQNVTLSCEQNLNHDAMYWYRQDPGQGLRLIYYSQIVNDFQKGDIAEGYSVSREKKESFPLTVTSAQKNPTAFYLCASSRTEYGYTFGSGTRLTVV.